Each of the 20 T cell receptor beta chains below was sequenced from the same sample in a study of cytomegalovirus exposure and HLA in healthy donors. A multiplex PCR was run with 60 Vbeta primers and 13 Jbeta primers. The data were produced by immunoSEQ multiplex PCR, yet TCRdb's version contains in-frame clones alone and is incomplete. This table holds about 78,000 clones, approximately 57% found once. Sequences were obtained from PBMCs. The receptor set was obtained from a man aged 25 to 45 in good health and CMV-seropositive.

The rearrangement joins TRBV4-3 to TRBJ2-7; tentatively, D is TRBD1 (6 bases). Germline V CDR1 and CDR2: LGHNA, YSLEER. The CDR3 runs to 15 residues. The V end lost 3 bases, the J end lost 0 bases, and 12 bases lay between the germline ends. The CDR3 DNA follows: TGCGCCAGCAGCCACCGCAGGGGCCGCTCCTACGAGCAGTACTTC. Translated, it gives CASSHRRGRSYEQYF.

The chain recombines TRBV7-9 with TRBJ1-4, with D possibly being TRBD1 (5 bases). The V and J ends lost 1 base and 5 bases respectively, with 11 bases between them. CDR1 and CDR2 from the germline V gene are SEHNR and FQNEAQ (reference sequence). This CDR3 contains 15 residues. CDR3 nucleotide sequence: TGTGCCAGCAGCTTAGAGGAGGGGAGGAATGAAAAACTGTTTTTT. Residues: CASSLEEGRNEKLFF.

As regards this clone: Other DNA sequences in this specimen translate into the identical CDR3. The chain has TRBV30 and TRBJ2-1; D ambiguous. The germline gives CDR1 GTSNPN, CDR2 SVGIG (reference sequence). The CDR3 runs to 13 residues. V was trimmed by 0 bases and J by 7 bases, leaving 10 bases between them. The CDR3 bases are TGTGCCTGGAGTGTAGAAAGGCGGAATGAGCAGTTCTTC. It encodes CAWSVERRNEQFF.

This clone has a handful of counts. The V and J genes are TRBV18 and TRBJ1-5; no firm D call. Deletions cut 2 bases from V and 1 base from J, with 6 bases between. The CDR3 length is 14 residues. CDR1 and CDR2 (germline): KGHSH, LQKENI. The CDR3 sequence: CASSPGQSNQPQHF. CDR3 coding DNA: TGTGCCAGCTCACCAGGGCAAAGCAATCAGCCCCAGCATTTT.

This clone was recorded a few times. This chain links TRBV28 with TRBJ2-7; TRBD2 matches 12 bases. Trimming took 4 bases from V and 2 from J; bases not matched to a gene: 9. CDR1 and CDR2 (germline): MDHEN, SYDVKM. CDR3 size: 17 residues. The CDR3 region is CASSYPLASGRAYEQYF. CDR3 DNA: TGTGCCAGCAGTTACCCCCTGGCTAGCGGGAGGGCCTACGAGCAGTACTTC.

CDR3 in amino acids: CASSPTSGRAYEQYF. In DNA, the CDR3 is TGTGCCAGCTCACCAACTAGCGGGAGGGCCTACGAGCAGTACTTC. The chain joins TRBV18 to TRBJ2-7; 13 positions match TRBD2. Losses at the gene ends were 2 bases for V and 2 bases for J; bases not matched to a gene: 0. The germline V gene encodes CDR1 KGHSH and CDR2 LQKENI. CDR3 length: 15 residues. Looking up the rest from reference TRBV18 and TRBJ2-7 gives the full variable domain: NAGVMQNPRHLVRRRGQEARLRCSPMKGHSHVYWYRQLPEEGLKFMVYLQKENIIDESGMPKERFSAEFPKEGPSILRIQQVVRGDSAAYFCASSPTSGRAYEQYFGPGTRLTVT.

V and J are TRBV10-3 and TRBJ2-7; D might be TRBD1 (6 bases). The germline V gene encodes CDR1 ENHRY and CDR2 SYGVKD. The V gene lost 7 bases and the J gene lost 3 bases, with 13 bases spanning the gap. The CDR3 spans 13 residues. Here the CDR3 DNA reads TGTGCCATCAACCGGGACACCGACTACGAGCAGTACTTC. This codes for CAINRDTDYEQYF.

This clone has a handful of counts. V and J are TRBV18 and TRBJ1-1; D call uncertain. V was cut by 3 bases and J by 4 bases, with 9 bases left in between. The CDR3 is made up of 13 amino acids. Germline values: CDR1 KGHSH, CDR2 LQKENI. The CDR3 region is CASSPVEGTEAFF. In nucleotides, the CDR3 is TGTGCCAGCTCACCGGTTGAGGGCACTGAAGCTTTCTTT.

Note on this clone: Other DNA sequences of this sample code for an identical CDR3. The rearrangement links TRBV29-1 to TRBJ2-1; tentatively, D is TRBD2 (6 bases). The CDR3 is made up of 14 amino acids. The V end lost 6 bases, the J end lost 4 bases, and 16 bases lay between the germline ends. Germline assignment: CDR1 SQVTM and CDR2 ANQGSEA. The CDR3 is CSVQGGSLYNEQFF. For the CDR3, the DNA is TGCAGCGTCCAGGGAGGATCACTTTACAATGAGCAGTTCTTC.

The chain is built from TRBV11-3 and TRBJ2-5, with D unresolved. The ends were cut back, 0 bases at V and 5 bases at J, with 10 bases in the middle. Looked up from germline, CDR1 is SGHNT and CDR2 is YENEEA. The CDR3 covers 14 residues. CDR3 sequence: CASSLESPRETQYF. The DNA for the CDR3 is TGTGCCAGCAGCTTAGAATCCCCACGGGAGACCCAGTACTTC.

The chain employs TRBV4-1 and TRBJ2-1, with TRBD2 matching over 9 bases. V lost 3 bases and J lost 8; bases outside the gene matches: 8. This CDR3 is built from 15 residues. Germline loops: CDR1 MGHRA, CDR2 YSYEKL. The DNA for the CDR3 is TGCGCCAGCAGCCATCGTCTAGCGGGATACGATGAGCAGTTCTTC. It encodes CASSHRLAGYDEQFF.

The chain uses TRBV4-1 and TRBJ1-6; 9 nucleotides match TRBD1. After removal of 2 bases from V and 11 bases from J, the junction contained 7 bases not matched to a gene. Germline CDR1 is MGHRA and CDR2 is YSYEKL. The CDR3 contains 15 residues. CDR3 in amino acids: CASSQPRDRAPPLHF. CDR3 in DNA: TGCGCCAGCAGCCAACCCAGGGACAGGGCGCCACCCCTCCACTTT.

This chain joins TRBV7-9 and TRBJ2-7, with TRBD2 matching 7 bases. This CDR3 region has 13 residues. The J segment lost 4 bases and the V segment lost 5 bases, leaving 5 bases of the junction unmatched. Germline CDR1 SEHNR, CDR2 FQNEAQ (reference sequence). CDR3 DNA: TGTGCCAGCAGCCCGACTAGCAGTTACGAGCAGTACTTC. Protein: CASSPTSSYEQYF.

This chain's CDR3 is CASSLGDRAYGYTF. The CDR3, as DNA: TGTGCCAGCAGCTTGGGGGACAGGGCCTATGGCTACACCTTC. The chain combines TRBV5-4 with TRBJ1-2; 9 bases match TRBD1. The CDR3 runs to 14 residues. V shed 0 bases, J shed 4 bases, and the junction held 1 base outside the gene matches. Germline CDR1 SGHNT, CDR2 YYREEE (reference sequence).

This clone has more than one count but fewer than ten. V gene TRBV5-4 combines with J gene TRBJ2-3, with D possibly TRBD2 on 5 matching bases. The CDR3 extends over 15 amino acids. V lost 4 bases to trimming and J lost 3 bases, with 15 bases between them. Germline V CDR1 and CDR2: SGHNT, YYREEE (reference sequence). This CDR3 reads CASSIGKTSTDTQYF. CDR3 coding DNA: TGTGCCAGCAGCATCGGGAAAACCTCAACAGATACGCAGTATTTT.

The CDR3 DNA reads as TGTGCCAGCAGCTTTGCGGGACAGGGGGTTACAGATACGCAGTATTTT. Translated, it gives CASSFAGQGVTDTQYF. The chain recombines TRBV7-8 with TRBJ2-3; 11 positions agree with TRBD1. The CDR3 has 16 residues. Germline loops: CDR1 SGHVS, CDR2 FQNEAQ. Unmatched junction bases numbered 5, after V lost 3 bases and J lost 3 bases. The full variable domain, with the rest looked up from reference TRBV7-8 and TRBJ2-3, is GAGVSQSPRYKVAKRGQDVALRCDPISGHVSLFWYQQALGQGPEFLTYFQNEAQLDKSGLPSDRFFAERPEGSVSTLKIQRTQQEDSAVYLCASSFAGQGVTDTQYFGPGTRLTVL.

This clone has only one observation. The V gene is TRBV2, the J gene TRBJ2-5, with TRBD2 matching over 9 bases. With V trimmed by 6 bases and J by 4 bases, 6 bases remained unmatched. Germline CDR1 reads SNHLY; CDR2 reads FYNNEI. This CDR3 comprises 14 residues. The CDR3 sequence: CASRGGGAGETQYF. CDR3 coding DNA: TGTGCCAGCAGGGGCGGGGGGGCCGGAGAGACCCAGTACTTC.

The genes are TRBV5-1 and TRBJ2-2, with 7 bases aligning to TRBD1. Germline V lookup: CDR1 SGHRS, CDR2 YFSETQ. The CDR3 has 13 residues. With V trimmed by 0 bases and J by 11 bases, 4 bases remained unmatched. The CDR3 DNA sequence: TGCGCCAGCAGCTTGGGGAACAGGGGAGAGCTGTTTTTT. Its protein product is CASSLGNRGELFF.

In this sample, this clone turned up a few times. The chain carries TRBV29-1 and TRBJ2-1; a possible D gene is TRBD1 (6 bases). The CDR3 is 13 amino acids. V lost 3 bases and J 5 bases, leaving 11 bases between the germline ends. The germline gives CDR1 SQVTM, CDR2 ANQGSEA. CDR3 residues: CSVEVDSNNEQFF. The CDR3 region has the DNA TGCAGCGTTGAGGTGGACAGCAACAATGAGCAGTTCTTC.

This rearrangement joins TRBV5-4 to TRBJ1-1; no firm D call. Germline CDR1 is SGHNT and CDR2 is YYREEE (reference sequence). This CDR3 has 13 residues. V gave up 4 bases and J gave up 1 base, with 8 bases separating them. CDR3 DNA sequence: TGTGCCAGCAGCCTTGACTCGAACACTGAAGCTTTCTTT. This encodes CASSLDSNTEAFF.